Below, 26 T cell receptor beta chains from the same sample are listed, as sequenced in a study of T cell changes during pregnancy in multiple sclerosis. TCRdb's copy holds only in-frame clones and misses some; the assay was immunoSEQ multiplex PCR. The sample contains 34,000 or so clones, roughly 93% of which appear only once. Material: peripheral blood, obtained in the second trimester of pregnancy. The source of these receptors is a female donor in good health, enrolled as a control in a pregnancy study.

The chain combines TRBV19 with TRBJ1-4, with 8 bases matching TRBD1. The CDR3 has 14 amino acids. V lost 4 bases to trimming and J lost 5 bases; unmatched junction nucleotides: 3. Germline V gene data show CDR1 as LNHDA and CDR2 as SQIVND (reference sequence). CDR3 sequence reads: CASSSRQGNEKLFF. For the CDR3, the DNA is TGTGCCAGTAGTAGTCGACAGGGGAATGAAAAACTGTTTTTT.

The DNA for the CDR3 is TGTGCCAGCAGCGTAGCGGGACTAATCGGAGGGCGAGCTTTCTTT. Translated, it gives CASSVAGLIGGRAFF. The chain uses TRBV9 and TRBJ1-1; TRBD1 might be the D (5 bases). V was clipped by 0 bases and J by 10 bases, with 19 bases between them. The germline gives CDR1 SGDLS, CDR2 YYNGEE. The CDR3 loop spans 15 amino acids.

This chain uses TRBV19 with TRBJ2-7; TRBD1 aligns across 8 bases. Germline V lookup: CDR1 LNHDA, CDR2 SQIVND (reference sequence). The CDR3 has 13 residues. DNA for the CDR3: TGTGTCCTTTTGACAGGGGCCTATTACGAGCAGTACTTC. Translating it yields CVLLTGAYYEQYF.

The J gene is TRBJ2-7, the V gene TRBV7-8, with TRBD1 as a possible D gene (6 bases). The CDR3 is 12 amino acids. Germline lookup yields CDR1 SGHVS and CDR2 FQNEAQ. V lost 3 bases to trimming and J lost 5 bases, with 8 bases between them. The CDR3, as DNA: TGTGCCAGCAGCTTGCAGGGGCACGAGCAGTACTTC. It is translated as CASSLQGHEQYF.

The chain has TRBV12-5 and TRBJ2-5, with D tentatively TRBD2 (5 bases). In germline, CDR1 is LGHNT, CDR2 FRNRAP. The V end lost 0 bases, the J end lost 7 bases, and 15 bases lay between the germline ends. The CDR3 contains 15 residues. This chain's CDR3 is CASGLVSGGPGTQYF. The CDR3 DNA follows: TGTGCTAGTGGTTTGGTTTCGGGCGGGCCGGGGACCCAGTACTTC.

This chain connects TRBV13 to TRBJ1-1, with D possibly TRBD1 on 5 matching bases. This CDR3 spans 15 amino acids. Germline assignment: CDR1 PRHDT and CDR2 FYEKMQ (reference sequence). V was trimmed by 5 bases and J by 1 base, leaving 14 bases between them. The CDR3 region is CASSLRRRGNTEAFF. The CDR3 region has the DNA TGTGCCAGCAGCCTCCGACGAAGGGGGAACACTGAAGCTTTCTTT.

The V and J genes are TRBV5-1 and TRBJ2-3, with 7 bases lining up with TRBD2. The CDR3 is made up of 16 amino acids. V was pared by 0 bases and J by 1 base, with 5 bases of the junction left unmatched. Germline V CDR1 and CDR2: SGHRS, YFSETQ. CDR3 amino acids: CASSLARAGGTDTQYF. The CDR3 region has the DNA TGCGCCAGCAGCTTGGCCCGCGCGGGGGGCACAGATACGCAGTATTTT.

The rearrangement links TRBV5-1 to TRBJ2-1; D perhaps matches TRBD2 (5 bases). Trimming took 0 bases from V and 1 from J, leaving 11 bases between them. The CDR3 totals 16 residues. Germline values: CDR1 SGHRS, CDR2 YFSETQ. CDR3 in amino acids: CASSLAERFSYNEQFF. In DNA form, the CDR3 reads TGCGCCAGCAGCTTGGCTGAGCGGTTTTCCTACAATGAGCAGTTCTTC.

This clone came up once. CDR3 DNA: TGTGCCAGCAGTGAAGAATCAGGGCAGGGGAACTATGGCTACACCTTC. This gives the protein CASSEESGQGNYGYTF. The chain has TRBV6-1 and TRBJ1-2, with D tentatively TRBD1 (6 bases). The V gene lost 1 base and the J gene lost 2 bases, with 14 bases spanning the gap. The germline V gene has CDR1 MNHNS and CDR2 SASEGT. The CDR3 runs 16 residues.

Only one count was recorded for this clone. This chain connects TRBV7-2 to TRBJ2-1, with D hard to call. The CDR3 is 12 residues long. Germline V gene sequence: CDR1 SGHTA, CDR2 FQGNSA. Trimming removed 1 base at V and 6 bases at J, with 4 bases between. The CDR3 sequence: CASSLVVNEQFF. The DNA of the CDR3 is TGTGCCAGCAGCTTAGTAGTCAATGAGCAGTTCTTC.

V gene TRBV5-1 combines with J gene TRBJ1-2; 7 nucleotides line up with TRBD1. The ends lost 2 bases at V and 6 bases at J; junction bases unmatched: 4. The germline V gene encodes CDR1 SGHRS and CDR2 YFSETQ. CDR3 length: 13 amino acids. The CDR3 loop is CASSFQGVDGYTF. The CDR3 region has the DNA TGCGCCAGCAGCTTTCAGGGGGTTGATGGCTACACCTTC.

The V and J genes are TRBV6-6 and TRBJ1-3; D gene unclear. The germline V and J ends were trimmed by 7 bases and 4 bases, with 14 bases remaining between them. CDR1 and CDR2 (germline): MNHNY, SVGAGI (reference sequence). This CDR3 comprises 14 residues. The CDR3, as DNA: TGTGCCAGCACCCAAGAGGTCTCCGGAAACACCATATATTTT. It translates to CASTQEVSGNTIYF.

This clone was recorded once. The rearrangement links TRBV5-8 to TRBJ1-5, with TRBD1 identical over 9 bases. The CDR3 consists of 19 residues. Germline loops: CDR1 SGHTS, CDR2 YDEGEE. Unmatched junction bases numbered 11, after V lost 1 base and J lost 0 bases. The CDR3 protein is CASSLIQRDRAYSNQPQHF. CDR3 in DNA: TGTGCCAGCAGCTTGATTCAGCGGGACAGGGCCTATAGCAATCAGCCCCAGCATTTT.

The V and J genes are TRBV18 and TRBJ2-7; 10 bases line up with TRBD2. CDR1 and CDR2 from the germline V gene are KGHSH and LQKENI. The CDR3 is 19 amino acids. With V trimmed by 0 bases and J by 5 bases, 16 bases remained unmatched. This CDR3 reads CASSPPVTGVSGRLNEQYF. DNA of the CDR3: TGTGCCAGCTCACCACCGGTGACCGGCGTTAGCGGGAGGCTGAACGAGCAGTACTTC.

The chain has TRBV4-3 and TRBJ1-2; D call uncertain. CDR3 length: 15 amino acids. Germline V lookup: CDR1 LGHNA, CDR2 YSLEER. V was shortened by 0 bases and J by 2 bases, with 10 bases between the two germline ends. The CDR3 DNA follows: TGCGCCAGCAGCCAAGAAGGCCGCGGAAACTATGGCTACACCTTC. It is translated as CASSQEGRGNYGYTF.

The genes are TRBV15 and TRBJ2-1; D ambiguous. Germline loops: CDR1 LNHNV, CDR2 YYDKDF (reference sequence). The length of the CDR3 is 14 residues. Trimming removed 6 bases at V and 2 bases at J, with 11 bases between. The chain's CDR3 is CATRVAGAYNEQFF. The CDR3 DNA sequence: TGTGCCACCAGGGTAGCTGGAGCCTACAATGAGCAGTTCTTC.

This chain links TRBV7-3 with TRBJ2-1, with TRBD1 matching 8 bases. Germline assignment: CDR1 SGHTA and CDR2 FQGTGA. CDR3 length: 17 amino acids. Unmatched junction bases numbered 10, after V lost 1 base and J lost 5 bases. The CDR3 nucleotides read TGTGCCAGCAGCTTAATCCCGACAGGGGCTATTGACAATGAGCAGTTCTTC. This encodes CASSLIPTGAIDNEQFF.

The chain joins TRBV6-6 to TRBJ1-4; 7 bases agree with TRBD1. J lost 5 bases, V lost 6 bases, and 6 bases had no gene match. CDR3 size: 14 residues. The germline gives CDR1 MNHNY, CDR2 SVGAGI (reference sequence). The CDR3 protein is CASRTGTVNEKLFF. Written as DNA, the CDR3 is TGTGCCAGCAGAACCGGGACAGTAAATGAAAAACTGTTTTTT.

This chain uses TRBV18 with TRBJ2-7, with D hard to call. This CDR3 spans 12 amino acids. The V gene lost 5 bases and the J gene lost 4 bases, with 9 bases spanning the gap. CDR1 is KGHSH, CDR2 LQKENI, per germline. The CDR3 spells CASSAREYEQYF. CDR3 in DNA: TGTGCCAGCTCAGCAAGAGAATACGAGCAGTACTTC.

CDR3: CASSPGSTGEETQYF. The CDR3 DNA is TGTGCCAGCAGCCCCGGTTCGACGGGAGAAGAGACCCAGTACTTC. The V gene is TRBV4-2, the J gene TRBJ2-5, with a tentative D call TRBD2 (6 bases). Germline V gene data show CDR1 as LGHNA and CDR2 as YNFKEQ. This CDR3 comprises 15 residues. The germline V and J ends were trimmed by 4 bases and 3 bases, with 15 bases remaining between them.

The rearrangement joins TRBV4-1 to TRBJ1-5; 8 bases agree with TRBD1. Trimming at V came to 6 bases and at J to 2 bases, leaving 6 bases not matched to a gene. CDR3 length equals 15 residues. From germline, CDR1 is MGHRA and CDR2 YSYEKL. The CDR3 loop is CASRLGTGGNQPQHF. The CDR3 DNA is TGCGCCAGCAGGTTAGGGACAGGAGGCAATCAGCCCCAGCATTTT.

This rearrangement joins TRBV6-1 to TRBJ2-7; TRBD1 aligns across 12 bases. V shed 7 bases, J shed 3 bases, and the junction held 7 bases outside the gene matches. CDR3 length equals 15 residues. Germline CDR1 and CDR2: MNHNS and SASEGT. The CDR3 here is CASTRGTGGLYEQYF. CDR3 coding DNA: TGTGCCAGCACCCGCGGGACAGGGGGCCTCTACGAGCAGTACTTC.

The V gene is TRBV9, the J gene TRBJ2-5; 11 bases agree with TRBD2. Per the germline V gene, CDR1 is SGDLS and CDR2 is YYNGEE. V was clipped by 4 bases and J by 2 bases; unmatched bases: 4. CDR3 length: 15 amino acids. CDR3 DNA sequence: TGTGCCAGCAGCTCATTAGCGGGGGGGCAAGAGACCCAGTACTTC. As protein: CASSSLAGGQETQYF. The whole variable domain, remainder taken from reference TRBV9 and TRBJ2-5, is DSGVTQTPKHLITATGQRVTLRCSPRSGDLSVYWYQQSLDQGLQFLIQYYNGEERAKGNILERFSAQQFPDLHSELNLSSLELGDSALYFCASSSLAGGQETQYFGPGTRLLVL.

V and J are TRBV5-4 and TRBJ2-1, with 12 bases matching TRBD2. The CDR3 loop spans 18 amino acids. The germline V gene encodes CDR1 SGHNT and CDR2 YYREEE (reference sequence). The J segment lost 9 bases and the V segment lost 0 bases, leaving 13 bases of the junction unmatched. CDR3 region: CASSLVGRLAGVWGEQFF. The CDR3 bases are TGTGCCAGCAGCTTGGTAGGTCGACTAGCGGGGGTTTGGGGTGAGCAGTTCTTC.

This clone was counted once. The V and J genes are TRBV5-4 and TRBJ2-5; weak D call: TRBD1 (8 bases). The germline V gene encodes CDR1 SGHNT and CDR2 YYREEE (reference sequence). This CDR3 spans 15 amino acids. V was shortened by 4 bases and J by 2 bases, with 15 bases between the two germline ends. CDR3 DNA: TGTGCCAGCAGCCCGGGGGGACAGGAACAAGAGACCCAGTACTTC. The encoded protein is CASSPGGQEQETQYF. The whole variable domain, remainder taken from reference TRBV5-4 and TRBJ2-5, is ETGVTQSPTHLIKTRGQQVTLRCSSQSGHNTVSWYQQALGQGPQFIFQYYREEENGRGNFPPRFSGLQFPNYSSELNVNALELDDSALYLCASSPGGQEQETQYFGPGTRLLVL.

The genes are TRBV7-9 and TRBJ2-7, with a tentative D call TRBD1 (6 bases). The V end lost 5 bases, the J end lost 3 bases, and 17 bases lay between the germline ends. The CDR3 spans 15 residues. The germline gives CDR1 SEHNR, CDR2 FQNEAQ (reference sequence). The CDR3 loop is CASSDRTEEHYEQYF. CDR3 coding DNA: TGTGCCAGCAGCGACCGGACAGAGGAGCACTACGAGCAGTACTTC.